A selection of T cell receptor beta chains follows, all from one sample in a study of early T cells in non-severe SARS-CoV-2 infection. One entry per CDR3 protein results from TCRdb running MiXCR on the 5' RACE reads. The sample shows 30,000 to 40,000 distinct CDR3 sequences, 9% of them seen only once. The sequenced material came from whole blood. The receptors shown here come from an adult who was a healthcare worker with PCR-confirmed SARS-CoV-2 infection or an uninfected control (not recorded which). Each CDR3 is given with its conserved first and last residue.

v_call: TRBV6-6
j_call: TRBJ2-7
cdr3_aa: CASSQDREYEQYF

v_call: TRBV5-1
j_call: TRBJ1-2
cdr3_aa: CASSREGSTNYGYTF

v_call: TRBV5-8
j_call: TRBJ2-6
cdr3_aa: CASSLAEKSSGANVLTF

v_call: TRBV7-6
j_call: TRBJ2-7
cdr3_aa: CASSRQVYHEQYF

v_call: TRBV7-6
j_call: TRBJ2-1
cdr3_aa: CASSLLAGGMVEQFF

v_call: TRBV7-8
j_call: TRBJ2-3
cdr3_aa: CASSLGLAGSTDTQYF

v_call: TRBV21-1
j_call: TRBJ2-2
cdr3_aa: CASSKDEGPPNTGELFF

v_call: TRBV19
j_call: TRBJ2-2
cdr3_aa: CASSMVRGRDWTGELFF

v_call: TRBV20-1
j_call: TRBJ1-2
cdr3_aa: CSARAQWVYGYTF

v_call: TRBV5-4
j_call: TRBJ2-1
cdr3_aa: CASSSTSGDLYNEQFF

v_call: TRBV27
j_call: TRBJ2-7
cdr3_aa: CASRNSLSSYEQYF

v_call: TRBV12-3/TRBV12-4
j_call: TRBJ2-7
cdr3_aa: CASSRDSSYEQYF

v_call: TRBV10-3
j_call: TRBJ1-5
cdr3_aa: CAISGQAYSNQPQHF

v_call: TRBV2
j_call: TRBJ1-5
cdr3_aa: CASSLDSLAYQPQHF

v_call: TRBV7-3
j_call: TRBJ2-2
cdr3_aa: CASSLIAGSTGELFF

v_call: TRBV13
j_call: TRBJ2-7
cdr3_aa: CASSSSTTDRSVHEQYF

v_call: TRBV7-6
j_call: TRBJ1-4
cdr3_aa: CASSLGALNEKLFF

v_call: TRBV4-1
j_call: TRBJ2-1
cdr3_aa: CASSQDLGLPLKEQFF

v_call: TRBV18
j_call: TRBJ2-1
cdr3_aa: CASSPGRNNEQFF

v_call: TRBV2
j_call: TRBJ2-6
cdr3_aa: CASSEAGVLSGANVLTF

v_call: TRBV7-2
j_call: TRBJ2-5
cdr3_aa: CASSSTAGGWETQYF

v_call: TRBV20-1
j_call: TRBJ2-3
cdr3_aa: CSARALSTDTQYF

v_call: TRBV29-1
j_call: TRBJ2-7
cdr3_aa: CSVEEGLYEQYF

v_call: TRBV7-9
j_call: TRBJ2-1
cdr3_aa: CASSLGSGQSIYEQFF

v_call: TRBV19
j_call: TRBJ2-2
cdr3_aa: CASSISDRSNGELFF

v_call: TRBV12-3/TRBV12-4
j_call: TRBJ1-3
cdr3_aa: CASSPRGEAGNTIYF

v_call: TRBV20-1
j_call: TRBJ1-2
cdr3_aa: CSAPQDREGYGYTF

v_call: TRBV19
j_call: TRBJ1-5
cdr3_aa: CASSIGNNQPQHF

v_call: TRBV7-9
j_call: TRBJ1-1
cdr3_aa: CASSGTGVTEAFF

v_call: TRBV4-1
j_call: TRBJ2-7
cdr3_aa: CASSPGLTYEQYF

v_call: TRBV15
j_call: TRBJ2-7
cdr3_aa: CATSRADLATGFSYEQYF

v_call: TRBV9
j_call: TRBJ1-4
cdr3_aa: CASSVSPTNEKLFF

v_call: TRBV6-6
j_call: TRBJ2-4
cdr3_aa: CASSYDGGRQNIQYF

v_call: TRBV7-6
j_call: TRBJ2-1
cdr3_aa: CASSPGTGRHNEQFF

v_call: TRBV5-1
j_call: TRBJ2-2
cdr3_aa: CASSLGQVTGELFF